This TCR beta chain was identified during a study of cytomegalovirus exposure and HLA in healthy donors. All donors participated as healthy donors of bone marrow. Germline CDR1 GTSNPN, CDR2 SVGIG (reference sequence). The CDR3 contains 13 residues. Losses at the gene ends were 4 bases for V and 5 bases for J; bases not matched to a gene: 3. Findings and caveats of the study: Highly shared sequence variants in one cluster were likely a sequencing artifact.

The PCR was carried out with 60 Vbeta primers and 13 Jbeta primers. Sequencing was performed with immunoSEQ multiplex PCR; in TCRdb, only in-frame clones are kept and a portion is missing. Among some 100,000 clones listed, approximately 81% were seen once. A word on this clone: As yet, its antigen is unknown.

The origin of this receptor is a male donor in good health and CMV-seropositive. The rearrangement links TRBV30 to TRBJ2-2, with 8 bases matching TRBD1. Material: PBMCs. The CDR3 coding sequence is TGTGCCTGGATCCGACAGGGGACCGGGGAGCTGTTTTTT. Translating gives CAWIRQGTGELFF.